The clone carrying this T cell receptor beta chain showed up just once. These data originate in a study of control samples from healthy donors and cancer patients. Assay used: immunoSEQ multiplex PCR; TCRdb lists only in-frame clones, some missing. The sample includes 100,000 to 150,000 clones, around 92% seen only once; the top ten take 0.58%. Per germline, CDR1 SNHLY and CDR2 FYNNEI. The length of the CDR3 is 17 residues. The V gene end was trimmed by 5 bases and the J gene end by 1 base; junction bases not matched to a gene: 11. This clonotype was sampled from a man aged 80 or over with head and neck cancer. Sequencing was carried out using PBMCs. The chain carries TRBV2 and TRBJ1-5; 7 bases match TRBD1. Written as DNA, the CDR3 is TGTGCCAGCAGTCACGAACAGGGGTTTGACAGCAATCAGCCCCAGCATTTT. Its protein is CASSHEQGFDSNQPQHF.